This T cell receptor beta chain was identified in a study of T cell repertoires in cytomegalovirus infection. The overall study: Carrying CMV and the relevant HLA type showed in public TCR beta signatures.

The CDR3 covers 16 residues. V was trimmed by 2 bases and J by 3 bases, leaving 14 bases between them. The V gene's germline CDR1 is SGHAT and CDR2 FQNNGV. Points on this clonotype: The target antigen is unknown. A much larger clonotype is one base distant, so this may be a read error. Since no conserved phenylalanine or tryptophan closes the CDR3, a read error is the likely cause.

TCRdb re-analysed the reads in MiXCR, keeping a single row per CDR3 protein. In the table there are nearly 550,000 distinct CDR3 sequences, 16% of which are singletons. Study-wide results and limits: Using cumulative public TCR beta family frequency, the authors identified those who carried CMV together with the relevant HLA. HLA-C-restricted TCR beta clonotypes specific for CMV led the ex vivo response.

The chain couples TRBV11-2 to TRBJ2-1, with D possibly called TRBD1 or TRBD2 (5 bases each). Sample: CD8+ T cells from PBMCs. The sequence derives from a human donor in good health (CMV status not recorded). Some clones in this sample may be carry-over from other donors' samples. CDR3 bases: TGTGCCAGCAGCTTATGGGCTAGGGGAGACTACAATGAGCAGTTCTTA. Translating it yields CASSLWARGDYNEQFL.